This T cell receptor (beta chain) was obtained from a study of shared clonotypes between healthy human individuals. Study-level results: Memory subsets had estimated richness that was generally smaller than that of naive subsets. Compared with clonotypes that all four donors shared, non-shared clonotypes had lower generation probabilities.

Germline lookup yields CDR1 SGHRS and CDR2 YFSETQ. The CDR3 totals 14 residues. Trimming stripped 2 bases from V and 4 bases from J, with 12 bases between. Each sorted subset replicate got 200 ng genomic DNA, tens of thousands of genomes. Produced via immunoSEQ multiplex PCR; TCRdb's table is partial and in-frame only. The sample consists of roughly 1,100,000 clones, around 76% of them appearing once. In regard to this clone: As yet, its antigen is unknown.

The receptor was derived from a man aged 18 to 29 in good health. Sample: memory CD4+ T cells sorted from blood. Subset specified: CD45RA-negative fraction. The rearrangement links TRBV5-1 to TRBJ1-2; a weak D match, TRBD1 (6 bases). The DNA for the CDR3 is TGCGCCAGCAGCTTTTTACAGGGAGGCTATGGCTACACCTTC. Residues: CASSFLQGGYGYTF.